The present T cell receptor beta chain was sequenced within a study of cytotoxic CD8 clonotypes in ibrutinib-treated CLL. Generated by immunoSEQ multiplex PCR, the TCRdb table keeps only in-frame clones and is missing some. Among around 6,600 clones listed, 65% to 80% were seen once. Germline-derived CDR1 and CDR2 are LGHNA and YSLEER. Trimming stripped 4 bases from V and 1 base from J, with 13 bases between. The CDR3 runs 15 residues. The material was PBMCs, obtained before ibrutinib treatment. The clonotype comes from a human donor with chronic lymphocytic leukemia. This chain links TRBV4-3 with TRBJ2-5; D gene unclear. The CDR3 reads CASSREFAGQETQYF. The DNA for the CDR3 is TGCGCCAGCAGCCGCGAATTTGCAGGCCAAGAGACCCAGTACTTC.